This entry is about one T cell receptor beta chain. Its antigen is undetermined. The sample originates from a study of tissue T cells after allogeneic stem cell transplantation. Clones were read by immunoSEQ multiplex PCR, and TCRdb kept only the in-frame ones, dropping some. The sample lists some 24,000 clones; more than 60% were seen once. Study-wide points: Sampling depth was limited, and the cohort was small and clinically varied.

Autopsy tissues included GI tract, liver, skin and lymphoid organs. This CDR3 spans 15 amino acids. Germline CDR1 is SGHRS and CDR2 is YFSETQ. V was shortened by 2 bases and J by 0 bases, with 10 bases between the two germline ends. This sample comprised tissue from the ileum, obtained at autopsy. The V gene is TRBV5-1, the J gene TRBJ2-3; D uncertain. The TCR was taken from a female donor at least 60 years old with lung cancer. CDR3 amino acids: CASSFPRSSTDTQYF. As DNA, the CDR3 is TGCGCCAGCAGCTTCCCGCGGAGTAGCACAGATACGCAGTATTTT.